The source of this T cell receptor (beta chain) is a study of beta chain features in type 1 diabetes. Expressed TCRB transcripts were sequenced after all isolated RNA was converted to cDNA. Sequencing was performed with immunoSEQ multiplex PCR; in TCRdb, only in-frame clones are kept and a portion is missing. The sample lists hundreds of thousands of clones, about 14% occurring once. This clone was counted a few times. V was trimmed by 0 bases and J by 1 base, leaving 13 bases between them. The CDR3 extends over 17 amino acids. Germline V gives CDR1 LGHNA, CDR2 YSLEER. The sample was naive CD4+ T cells from blood. This chain connects TRBV4-3 to TRBJ1-5; D is possibly TRBD1 (6 bases). The receptor comes from a man between 18 and 29 years old in good health. The DNA for the CDR3 is TGCGCCAGCAGCCAAGATGGGGGCCGGGGGAGCAATCAGCCCCAGCATTTT. It encodes CASSQDGGRGSNQPQHF.